This T cell receptor (beta chain) was identified during a study of blood T cell repertoires in COVID-19. Trimming removed 1 base from V and 1 base from J, with 22 bases in between. The CDR3 sequence is 19 residues long. Germline CDR1 reads MNHEY; CDR2 reads SVGEGT. Original processing methods: The authors estimated nucleated cell counts from reference gene primer amplification. The table came from immunoSEQ multiplex PCR; TCRdb's copy has only in-frame clones and leaves some out. V and J calls and clone size come straight from that table; D and trimming were deduced from the DNA. Of some 48,000 clones in the sample, approximately 90% were seen once.

The sample comprised peripheral blood. This sequence joins TRBV6-2 or TRBV6-3 and TRBJ1-1; TRBD1 is a possible D gene (6 bases). The source of this sequence is a man between 65 and 80 years old with acute or convalescent COVID-19. CDR3 sequence reads: CASSYFVSQAGTKNTEAFF. For the CDR3, the DNA is TGTGCCAGCAGTTACTTTGTGTCTCAGGCCGGGACAAAGAACACTGAAGCTTTCTTT.